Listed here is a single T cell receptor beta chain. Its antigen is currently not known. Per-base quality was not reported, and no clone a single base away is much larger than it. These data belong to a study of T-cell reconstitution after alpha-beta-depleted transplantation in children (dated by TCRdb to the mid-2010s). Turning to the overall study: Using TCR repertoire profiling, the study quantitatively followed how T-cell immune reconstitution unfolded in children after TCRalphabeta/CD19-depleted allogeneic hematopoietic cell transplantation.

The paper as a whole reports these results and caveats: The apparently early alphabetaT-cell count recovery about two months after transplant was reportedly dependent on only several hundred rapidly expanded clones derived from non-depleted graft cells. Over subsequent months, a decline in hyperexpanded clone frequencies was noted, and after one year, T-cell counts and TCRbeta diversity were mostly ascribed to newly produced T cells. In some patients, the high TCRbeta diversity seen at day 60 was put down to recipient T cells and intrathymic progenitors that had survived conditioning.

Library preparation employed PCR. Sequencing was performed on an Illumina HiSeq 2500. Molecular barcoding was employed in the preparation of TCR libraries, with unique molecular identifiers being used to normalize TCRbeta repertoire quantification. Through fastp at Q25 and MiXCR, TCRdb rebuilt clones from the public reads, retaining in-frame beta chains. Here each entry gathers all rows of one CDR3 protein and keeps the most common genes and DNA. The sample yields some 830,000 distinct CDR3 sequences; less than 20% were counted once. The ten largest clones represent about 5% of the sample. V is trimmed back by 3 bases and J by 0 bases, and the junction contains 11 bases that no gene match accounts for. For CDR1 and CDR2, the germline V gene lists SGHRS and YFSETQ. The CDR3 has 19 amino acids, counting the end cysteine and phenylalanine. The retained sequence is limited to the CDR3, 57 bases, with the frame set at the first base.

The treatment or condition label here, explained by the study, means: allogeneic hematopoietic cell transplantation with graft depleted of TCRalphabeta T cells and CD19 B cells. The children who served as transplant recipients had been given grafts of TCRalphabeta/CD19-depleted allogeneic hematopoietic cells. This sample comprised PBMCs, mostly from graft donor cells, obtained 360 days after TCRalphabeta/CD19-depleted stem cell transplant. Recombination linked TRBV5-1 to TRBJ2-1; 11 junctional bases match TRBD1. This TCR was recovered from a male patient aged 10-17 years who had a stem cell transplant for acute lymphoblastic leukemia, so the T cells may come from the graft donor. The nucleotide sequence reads TGCGCCAGCAGCTCCGTTGGAGGGACAGGGGGGGACTCCTACAATGAGCAGTTCTTC. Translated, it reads CASSSVGGTGGDSYNEQFF.